This T cell receptor beta chain was identified in a study of PD-1 blockade in classical Hodgkin lymphoma. Study observations and caveats: Complete responders' baseline diversity resembled that of newly diagnosed patients. By C4D1, diversity of CD4+ TCRs had risen significantly, whereas that of CD8+ TCRs had not.

This CDR3 comprises 13 residues. CDR1 is MDHEN and CDR2 is SYDVKM in the germline V gene. V lost 7 bases to trimming and J lost 3 bases, with 13 bases between them. This sample's time point: cycle 4 day 1 (C4D1), after more than five weeks of nivolumab. Each and every patient relapsed after autologous stem cell transplantation, and patients got differing brentuximab vedotin exposure. The authors enriched CD8+ T cells from thawed PBMCs via magnetic negative selection. This clone was observed a single time. Its target is unknown. Measured with immunoSEQ multiplex PCR; TCRdb has only the in-frame clones, and not every one. The sample records some 15,000 clones, around 90% being singletons.

This chain joins TRBV28 and TRBJ2-7; perhaps TRBD2 as D (5 bases). The source of this sequence is a human donor with classical Hodgkin lymphoma. The input for sequencing was CD8+ T cells from blood, taken before the fourth cycle of nivolumab. CDR3 nucleotide sequence: TGTGCCAGCACGGAGGTCGCGGGCTACGAGCAGTACTTC. Translation: CASTEVAGYEQYF.